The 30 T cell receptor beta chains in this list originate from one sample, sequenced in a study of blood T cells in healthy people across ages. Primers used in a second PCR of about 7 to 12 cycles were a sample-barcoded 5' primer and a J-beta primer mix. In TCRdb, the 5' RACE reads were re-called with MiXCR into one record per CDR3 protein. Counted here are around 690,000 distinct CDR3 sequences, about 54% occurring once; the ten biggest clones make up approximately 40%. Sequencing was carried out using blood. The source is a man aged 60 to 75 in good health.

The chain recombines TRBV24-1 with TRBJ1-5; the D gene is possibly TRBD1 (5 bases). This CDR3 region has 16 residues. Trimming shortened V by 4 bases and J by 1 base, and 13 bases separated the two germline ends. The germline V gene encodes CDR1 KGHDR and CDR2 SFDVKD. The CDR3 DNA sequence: TGTGCCACCAGTGACCAGACGGGGGGAAGCAATCAGCCCCAGCATTTT. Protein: CATSDQTGGSNQPQHF.

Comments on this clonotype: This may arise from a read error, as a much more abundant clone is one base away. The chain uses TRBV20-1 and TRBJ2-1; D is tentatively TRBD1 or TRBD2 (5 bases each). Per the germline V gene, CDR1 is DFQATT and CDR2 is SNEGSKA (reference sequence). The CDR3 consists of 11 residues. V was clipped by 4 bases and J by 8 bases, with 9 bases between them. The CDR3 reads CSATRGDEQFF. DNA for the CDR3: TGCAGTGCTACGAGGGGAGATGAGCAGTTCTTC.

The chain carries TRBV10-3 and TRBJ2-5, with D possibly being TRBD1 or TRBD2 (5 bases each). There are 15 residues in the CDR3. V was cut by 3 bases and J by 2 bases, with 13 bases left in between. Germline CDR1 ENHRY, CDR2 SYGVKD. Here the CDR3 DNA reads TGTGCCATCAGTGATCGGGACCAAGCTCAAGAGACCCAGTACTTC. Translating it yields CAISDRDQAQETQYF.

CDR3 sequence reads: CASRAGSQPQHF. The CDR3 coding sequence is TGTGCCAGCAGAGCAGGGTCTCAGCCCCAGCATTTT. This chain joins TRBV6-5 and TRBJ1-5, with D perhaps TRBD1 (5 bases). Germline V gene sequence: CDR1 MNHEY, CDR2 SVGAGI. Deletions cut 6 bases from V and 6 bases from J, with 9 bases between. The CDR3 has 12 residues.

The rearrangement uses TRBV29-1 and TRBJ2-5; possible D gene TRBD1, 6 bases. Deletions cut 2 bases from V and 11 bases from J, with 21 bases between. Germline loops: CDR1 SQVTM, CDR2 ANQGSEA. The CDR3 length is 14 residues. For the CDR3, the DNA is TGCAGCGTTGAACCCAGGGGCCGGAGGAATGAGCAGTACTTC. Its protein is CSVEPRGRRNEQYF.

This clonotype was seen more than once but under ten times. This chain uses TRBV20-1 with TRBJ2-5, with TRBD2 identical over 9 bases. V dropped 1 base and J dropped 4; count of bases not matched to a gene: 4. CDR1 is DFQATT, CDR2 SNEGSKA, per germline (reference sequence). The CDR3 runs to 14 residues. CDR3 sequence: CSARASGGRETQYF. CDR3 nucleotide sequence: TGCAGTGCTAGAGCCAGCGGGGGGCGAGAGACCCAGTACTTC.

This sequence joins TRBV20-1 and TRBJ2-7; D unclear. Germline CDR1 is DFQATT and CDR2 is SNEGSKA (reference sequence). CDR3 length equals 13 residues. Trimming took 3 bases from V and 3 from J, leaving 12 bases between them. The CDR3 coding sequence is TGCAGTGCTAGGCCGACCGCCGTCTACGAGCAGTACTTC. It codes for CSARPTAVYEQYF.

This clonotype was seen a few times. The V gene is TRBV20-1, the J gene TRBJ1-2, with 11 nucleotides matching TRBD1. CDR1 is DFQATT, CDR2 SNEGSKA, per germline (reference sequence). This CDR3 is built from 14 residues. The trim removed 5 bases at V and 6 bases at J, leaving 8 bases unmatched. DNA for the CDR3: TGCAGTGCTGGGGCCGGGACAGGGGGGGATGGCTACACCTTC. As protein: CSAGAGTGGDGYTF.

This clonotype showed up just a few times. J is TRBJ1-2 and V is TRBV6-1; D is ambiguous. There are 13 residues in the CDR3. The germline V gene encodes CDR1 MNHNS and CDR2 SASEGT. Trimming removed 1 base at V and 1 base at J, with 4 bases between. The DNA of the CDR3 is TGTGCCAGCAGTGAAGACAATAACTATGGCTACACCTTC. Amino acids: CASSEDNNYGYTF.

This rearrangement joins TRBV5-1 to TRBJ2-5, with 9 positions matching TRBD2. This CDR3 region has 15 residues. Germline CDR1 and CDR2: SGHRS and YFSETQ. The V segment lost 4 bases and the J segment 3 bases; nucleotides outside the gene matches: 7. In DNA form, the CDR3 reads TGCGCCAGCAGCCGACAACGACTAGCGGAAGAGACCCAGTACTTC. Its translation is CASSRQRLAEETQYF.

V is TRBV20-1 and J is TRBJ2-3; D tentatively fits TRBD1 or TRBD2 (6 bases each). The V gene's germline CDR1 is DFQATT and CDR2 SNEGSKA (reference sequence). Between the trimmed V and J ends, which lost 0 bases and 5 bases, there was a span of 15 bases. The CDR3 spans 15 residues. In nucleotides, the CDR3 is TGCAGTGCTAGAGATCCCCGGGGGCCGCAAGATACGCAGTATTTT. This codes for CSARDPRGPQDTQYF.

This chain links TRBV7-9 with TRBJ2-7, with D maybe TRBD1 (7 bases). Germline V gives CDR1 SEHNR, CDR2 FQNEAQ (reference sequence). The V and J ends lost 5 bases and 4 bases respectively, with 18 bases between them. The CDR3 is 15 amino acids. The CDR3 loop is CASSQAGRGVYEQYF. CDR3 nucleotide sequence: TGTGCCAGCAGCCAGGCGGGCAGGGGGGTTTACGAGCAGTACTTC.

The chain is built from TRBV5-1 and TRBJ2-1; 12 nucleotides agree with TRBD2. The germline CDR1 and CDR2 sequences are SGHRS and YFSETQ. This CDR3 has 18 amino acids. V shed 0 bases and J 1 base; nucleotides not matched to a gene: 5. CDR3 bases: TGCGCCAGCAGCTTGGAGACTAGCGGGGGAGGGTCCTACAATGAGCAGTTCTTC. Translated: CASSLETSGGGSYNEQFF.

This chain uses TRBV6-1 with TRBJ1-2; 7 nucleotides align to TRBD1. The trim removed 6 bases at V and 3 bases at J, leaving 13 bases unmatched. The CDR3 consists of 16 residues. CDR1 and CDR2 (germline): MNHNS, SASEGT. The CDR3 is CASRGRDSSYYYGYTF. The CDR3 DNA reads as TGTGCCAGCAGAGGACGGGACAGTTCCTATTACTATGGCTACACCTTC.

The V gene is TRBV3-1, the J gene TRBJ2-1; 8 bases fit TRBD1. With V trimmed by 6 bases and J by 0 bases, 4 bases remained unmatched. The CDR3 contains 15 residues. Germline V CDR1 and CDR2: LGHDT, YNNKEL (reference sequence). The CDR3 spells CASRHDRGSYNEQFF. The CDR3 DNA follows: TGTGCCAGCAGACACGACAGGGGCTCCTACAATGAGCAGTTCTTC.

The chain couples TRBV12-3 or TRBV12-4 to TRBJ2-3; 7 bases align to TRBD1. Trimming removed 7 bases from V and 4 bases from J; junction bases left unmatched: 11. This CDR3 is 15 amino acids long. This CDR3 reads CASKWSRGMADTQYF. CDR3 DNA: TGTGCCAGCAAATGGAGCAGGGGGATGGCAGATACGCAGTATTTT.

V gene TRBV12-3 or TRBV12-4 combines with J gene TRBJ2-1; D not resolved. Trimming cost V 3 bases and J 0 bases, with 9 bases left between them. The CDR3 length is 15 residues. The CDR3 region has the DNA TGTGCCAGCAGTTTGGGCCGCCACTCCTACAATGAGCAGTTCTTC. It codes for CASSLGRHSYNEQFF.

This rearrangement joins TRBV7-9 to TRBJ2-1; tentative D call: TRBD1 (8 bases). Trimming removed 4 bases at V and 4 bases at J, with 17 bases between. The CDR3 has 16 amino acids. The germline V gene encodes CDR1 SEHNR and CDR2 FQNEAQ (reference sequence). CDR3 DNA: TGTGCCAGCAGCTCTGACAGGGGAGGGGGTTACAATGAGCAGTTCTTC. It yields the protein CASSSDRGGGYNEQFF.

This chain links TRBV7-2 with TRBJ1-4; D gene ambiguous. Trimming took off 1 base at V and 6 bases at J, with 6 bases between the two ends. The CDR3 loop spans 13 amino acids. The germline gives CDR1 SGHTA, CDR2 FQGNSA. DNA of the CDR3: TGTGCCAGCAGCTTAGGGCGGGATGAAAAACTGTTTTTT. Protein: CASSLGRDEKLFF. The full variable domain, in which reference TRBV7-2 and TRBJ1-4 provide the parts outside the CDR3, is GAGVSQSPSNKVTEKGKDVELRCDPISGHTALYWYRQSLGQGLEFLIYFQGNSAPDKSGLPSDRFSAERTGGSVSTLTIQRTQQEDSAVYLCASSLGRDEKLFFGSGTQLSVL.

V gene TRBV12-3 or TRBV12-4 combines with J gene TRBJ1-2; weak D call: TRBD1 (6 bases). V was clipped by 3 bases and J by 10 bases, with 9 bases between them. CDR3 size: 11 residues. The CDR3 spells CASSFSGDYTF. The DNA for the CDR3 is TGTGCCAGCAGTTTCTCAGGGGACTACACCTTC.

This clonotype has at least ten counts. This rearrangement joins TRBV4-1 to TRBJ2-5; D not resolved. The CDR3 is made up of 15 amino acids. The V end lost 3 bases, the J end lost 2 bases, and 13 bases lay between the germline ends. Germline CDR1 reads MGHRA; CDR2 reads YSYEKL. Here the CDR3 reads CASSHGLDVQETQYF. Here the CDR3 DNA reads TGCGCCAGCAGCCACGGCCTCGACGTACAAGAGACCCAGTACTTC.

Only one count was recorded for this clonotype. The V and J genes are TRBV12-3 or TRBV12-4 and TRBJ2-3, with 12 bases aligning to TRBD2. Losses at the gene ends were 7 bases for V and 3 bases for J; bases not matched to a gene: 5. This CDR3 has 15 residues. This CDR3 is CASTSSGGATDTQYF. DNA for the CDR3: TGTGCCAGCACCTCTAGCGGGGGGGCAACAGATACGCAGTATTTT.

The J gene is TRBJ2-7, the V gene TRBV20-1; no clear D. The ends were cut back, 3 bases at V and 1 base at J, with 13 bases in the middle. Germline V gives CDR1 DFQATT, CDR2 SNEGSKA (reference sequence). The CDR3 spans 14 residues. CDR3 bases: TGCAGTGCTAGCGTGGCAGGCCAATCCTACGAGCAGTACTTC. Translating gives CSASVAGQSYEQYF.

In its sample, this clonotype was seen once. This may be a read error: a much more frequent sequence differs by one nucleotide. In DNA, the CDR3 is TGTGCCAGCAGCAATTTCCACGAGCAGTACTTC. Amino acids: CASSNFHEQYF. The V and J genes are TRBV2 and TRBJ2-7; D gene ambiguous. CDR1 is SNHLY and CDR2 is FYNNEI in the germline V gene. The germline V and J ends were trimmed by 6 bases and 5 bases, with 8 bases remaining between them. The CDR3 consists of 11 residues. Filled out from reference TRBV2 and TRBJ2-7, the complete variable domain reads EPEVTQTPSHQVTQMGQEVILRCVPISNHLYFYWYRQILGQKVEFLVSFYNNEISEKSEIFDDQFSVERPDGSNFTLKIRSTKLEDSAMYFCASSNFHEQYFGPGTRLTVT.

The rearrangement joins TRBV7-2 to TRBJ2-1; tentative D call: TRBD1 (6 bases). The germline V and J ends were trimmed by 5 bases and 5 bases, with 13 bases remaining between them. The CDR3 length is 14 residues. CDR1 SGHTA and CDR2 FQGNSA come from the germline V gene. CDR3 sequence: CASSVVTGHNEQFF. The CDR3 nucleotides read TGTGCCAGCAGCGTAGTAACAGGGCACAATGAGCAGTTCTTC.

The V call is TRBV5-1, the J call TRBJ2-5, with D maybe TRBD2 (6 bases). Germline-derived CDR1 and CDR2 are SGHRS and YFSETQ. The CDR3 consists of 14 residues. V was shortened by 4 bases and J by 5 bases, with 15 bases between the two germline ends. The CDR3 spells CASSGGNPDETQYF. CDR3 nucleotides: TGCGCCAGCAGCGGCGGGAACCCTGATGAGACCCAGTACTTC.

The CDR3 region is CASSSNRGETQYF. CDR3 in DNA: TGTGCCAGCAGCTCAAACAGGGGAGAGACCCAGTACTTC. The rearrangement links TRBV7-9 to TRBJ2-5; TRBD1 matches at 7 bases. This CDR3 is 13 amino acids long. V shed 4 bases, J shed 4 bases, and the junction held 3 bases outside the gene matches. Germline assignment: CDR1 SEHNR and CDR2 FQNEAQ (reference sequence).

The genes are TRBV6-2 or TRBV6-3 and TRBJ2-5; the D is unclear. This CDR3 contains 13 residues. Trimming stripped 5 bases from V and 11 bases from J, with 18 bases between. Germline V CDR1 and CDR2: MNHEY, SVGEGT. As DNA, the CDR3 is TGTGCCAGCAGTACAACTGCCCCCCCTGAGCAGTACTTC. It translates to CASSTTAPPEQYF.

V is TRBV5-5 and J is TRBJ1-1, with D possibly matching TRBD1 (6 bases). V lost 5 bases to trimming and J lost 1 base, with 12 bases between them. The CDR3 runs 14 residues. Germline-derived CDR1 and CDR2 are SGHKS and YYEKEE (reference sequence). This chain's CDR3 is CASRGTTSNTEAFF. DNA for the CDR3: TGTGCCAGCAGAGGGACAACCTCGAACACTGAAGCTTTCTTT.

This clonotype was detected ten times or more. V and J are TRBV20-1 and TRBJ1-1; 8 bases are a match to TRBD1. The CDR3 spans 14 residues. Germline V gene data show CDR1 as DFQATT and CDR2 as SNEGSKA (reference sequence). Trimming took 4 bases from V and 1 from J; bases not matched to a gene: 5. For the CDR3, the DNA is TGCAGTGCTAAGACGACAGGGGCGAACACTGAAGCTTTCTTT. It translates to CSAKTTGANTEAFF.